The TCR beta chain under discussion was sequenced for a study of tumor-infiltrating lymphocytes in primary liver carcinoma. Findings and limits, study-wide: Blood trailed tumors significantly in top-250-clone fraction (p = 0.039). The proportion of top clones found throughout all five tumor regions was only about 7-24%. Overlap in tumor-adjacent and tumor-blood pairs fell below that of tumor region pairs.

This CDR3 region has 16 residues. Germline-derived CDR1 and CDR2 are SGHAT and FQNNGV. cDNA specific to TCR beta was made from 450 to 500 ng of total RNA, with a constant-region primer employed for priming. TCR beta libraries came from three nested multiplex PCR rounds using slightly modified ARM-PCR. Rounds one and two of PCR, each of around 11 cycles, were primed with TRBV1-TRBV30 forward primers and a C-beta reverse primer. TCRdb fed the multiplex PCR reads into MiXCR, producing one record per CDR3 protein. The sample records 50,000 to 70,000 distinct CDR3 sequences, 65% to 80% being singletons. Taking about 17-32 mg of unsorted bulk tissue, the authors co-extracted RNA and DNA. Cases comprised patients with primary liver carcinoma who received surgical resection. As for this clonotype: Its antigen remains unidentified. The junction and the germline gene differ at one end; a read error may be behind it.

The sequenced material came from liver tumor tissue from sampling region 2. Subset meaning: tumor region T2, inferior pole. V gene TRBV11-2 combines with J gene TRBJ2-5, with 8 bases matching TRBD1. The TCR sequence derives from a man aged 35-49 years with primary liver carcinoma and hepatitis B virus infection. The CDR3 reads CVSCLTAGGSGETQYF. In nucleotides, the CDR3 is TGCGTCAGCTGCTTAACAGCAGGGGGCTCGGGGGAGACCCAGTACTTC.